This T cell receptor beta chain was profiled in a study of CD8 T cells in ankylosing spondylitis (dated by TCRdb to about 2017). For the wider study: T cell receptor beta repertoires were profiled in healthy donors and ankylosing spondylitis patients so that disease-linked TCR variants could be found. Peripheral blood samples were taken, and synovial fluid was additionally collected from ankylosing spondylitis patients. The full study cohort was made up of 25 to 30 ankylosing spondylitis patients and around 100 healthy donors.

About this clonotype: No antigen is known for it. It has no much larger one-base neighbor in the sample; base qualities were not kept.

The listed sequencing device is Illumina HiSeq 2500. TCR beta libraries were prepared by quantitative 5'-RACE with molecular barcodes. The study's own analysis went as follows. A new computational method, built on a probabilistic model of VDJ rearrangement, was used to identify disease-linked TCR variants. TCRdb trimmed the raw reads at Q25, called clones with MiXCR and kept productive beta chains. Here each entry gathers all rows of one CDR3 protein and keeps the most common genes and DNA. These V and J calls derive from TCRdb rather than the authors' analysis. The sample table holds some 300,000 distinct CDR3 sequences, of which 20% were seen once. The biggest ten clones account for about 3.7% of the sample. What the authors observed across the whole study: Significant enrichment of the disease-linked clones was reported in matched synovial fluid samples from ankylosing spondylitis patients. In peripheral blood, the disease-linked clones were found at relatively low frequencies and had a CD8+ phenotype. Some TCR beta motif variants had previously been reported in synovial fluid and blood of reactive arthritis patients, which suggested common disease-initiation mechanisms. Blood from ankylosing spondylitis patients appeared to be characterized by a TCR beta motif composed of 7 to 9 highly homologous amino acid variants.

Looking up the germline V gene yields CDR1 LGHNA and CDR2 YSLEER. The CDR3 starts with the cysteine, ends with the phenylalanine, and has 13 residues. Only CDR3 DNA is held: 39 bases, read in frame from base 1. Trimming costs V 0 bases and J 3 bases, and their ends lie 2 bases apart. Sample: blood, either unsorted or a sorted T cell fraction (not recorded which). The V and J genes are TRBV4-3 and TRBJ2-2, with no confident D gene call. The TCR comes from a female donor with ankylosing spondylitis or in good health (not recorded which). The sequence in DNA is TGCGCCAGCAGCCAAGATTACACCGGGGAGCTGTTTTTT. It translates as CASSQDYTGELFF.